A single sample gave rise to the 8 T cell receptor beta chains below, sequenced in a study of Graves' ophthalmopathy and Graves' hyperthyroidism. TCR beta CDR3 amplification used RNA transcripts. A first-round RT-PCR used HTBI primers, followed by a second-round multiplex PCR. MiXCR was run by TCRdb on the multiplex PCR reads, yielding one entry per CDR3 protein. The sample consists of a few hundred thousand distinct CDR3 sequences, 17% of them appearing once. The sample consisted of peripheral blood. These receptors came from an adult woman with stable Graves' hyperthyroidism.

The chain joins TRBV12-3 or TRBV12-4 to TRBJ2-5, with 8 bases matching TRBD1. V was pared by 0 bases and J by 4 bases, with 4 bases of the junction left unmatched. This CDR3 has 15 amino acids. CDR3 coding DNA: TGTGCCAGCAGTTTAGCCGCGACAGGGGTAGAGACCCAGTACTTC. This gives the protein CASSLAATGVETQYF.

This clonotype was found many times. The chain is built from TRBV9 and TRBJ2-5, with D hard to call. Germline CDR1 and CDR2: SGDLS and YYNGEE. V shed 0 bases and J shed 5 bases, with 11 bases lying between them. The CDR3 extends over 14 amino acids. In DNA, the CDR3 is TGTGCCAGCAGCGTAGGACCCCCCTGGGAGACCCAGTACTTC. Translating gives CASSVGPPWETQYF.

The chain carries TRBV20-1 and TRBJ1-1, with 8 positions matching TRBD1. Germline V gene lookup returns CDR1 DFQATT and CDR2 SNEGSKA (reference sequence). V dropped 2 bases and J dropped 5; count of bases not matched to a gene: 7. This CDR3 contains 14 residues. Here the CDR3 reads CSARSPRGRTEAFF. As DNA, the CDR3 is TGCAGTGCTAGAAGCCCCAGGGGGCGAACTGAAGCTTTCTTT.

This clonotype was counted a few times. Germline is not matched at one junction end, which may reflect a read error. The rearrangement joins TRBV12-3 or TRBV12-4 to TRBJ1-3, with a weak D call TRBD1 (5 bases). CDR3 size: 15 residues. Here the CDR3 DNA reads TGTGCCAGCAGTTTATCAGGGAGCTCTGGAGACACCATATATTTT. It specifies CASSLSGSSGDTIYF.

This clonotype was detected a few times. This chain joins TRBV5-1 and TRBJ2-7, with D unresolved. Germline CDR1 and CDR2: SGHRS and YFSETQ. V shed 0 bases and J shed 0 bases, with 7 bases lying between them. The CDR3 loop spans 14 amino acids. The CDR3 nucleotides read TGCGCCAGCAGCTTGGAACAGTTCTCCTACGAGCAGTACTTC. It translates to CASSLEQFSYEQYF.

At least ten counts were recorded for this clonotype. The rearrangement joins TRBV10-3 to TRBJ1-2; 10 nucleotides line up with TRBD1. V shed 4 bases and J 6 bases; nucleotides not matched to a gene: 2. This CDR3 has 13 amino acids. Germline V CDR1 and CDR2: ENHRY, SYGVKD. The CDR3 sequence: CAISAGTGDGYTF. The CDR3 DNA sequence: TGTGCCATCAGTGCCGGGACAGGGGATGGCTACACCTTC.

Ten or more counts support this clonotype. CDR3 bases: TGTGCCAGCGGACCATTGGGGGTTACTGAAGCTTTCTTT. Translating it yields CASGPLGVTEAFF. The genes are TRBV28 and TRBJ1-1; weak D call: TRBD1 (5 bases). V lost 8 bases, J lost 5 bases, and 15 bases lay in between. This CDR3 comprises 13 residues. Germline assignment: CDR1 MDHEN and CDR2 SYDVKM.

This clonotype showed up many times. The gene calls are TRBV6-1 and TRBJ2-3; 10 nucleotides match TRBD2. Losses at the gene ends were 4 bases for V and 2 bases for J; bases not matched to a gene: 9. The CDR3 runs to 17 residues. Germline assignment: CDR1 MNHNS and CDR2 SASEGT. CDR3 residues: CASSGTSGQIITDTQYF. CDR3 DNA sequence: TGTGCCAGCAGTGGGACTAGCGGACAAATTATCACAGATACGCAGTATTTT.